This entry is about one T cell receptor (beta chain). As yet, its antigen is unknown. These data are taken from a study of graft-versus-host responses after intestinal transplantation. About the study: Isolated intestinal, liver-intestinal, or multivisceral transplants had been given to the recipients. The recipients all started with anti-thymocyte globulin induction and then took tacrolimus and steroids for 3 to 4 years.

Trimming removed 0 bases from V and 4 bases from J, with 17 bases in between. There are 16 residues in the CDR3. Germline CDR1 SGDLS, CDR2 YYNGEE. This table comes from immunoSEQ multiplex PCR, and its TCRdb copy is limited to in-frame clones, with some not included. The sample contains about 85,000 clones, more than 85% of which appear only once. Study-wide findings and caveats: Circulating GvH clone levels at their peak were associated with HvG declines (early post-transplant). In recipient marrow, GvH clones were found, and some appeared first in ileum or blood.

Sequenced here: unstimulated CD8+ T cells sorted from spleen or lymph node cells, sampled before transplant. The V gene is TRBV9, the J gene TRBJ2-7; D is perhaps TRBD1 (5 bases). The TCR originated in a human donor who was the organ donor for an intestinal transplant. CDR3 nucleotide sequence: TGTGCCAGCAGCGTAGGGTATAAAGGGGTGTGGTACGAGCAGTACTTC. As protein: CASSVGYKGVWYEQYF. Combining the CDR3 with reference TRBV9 and TRBJ2-7 gives the whole variable domain DSGVTQTPKHLITATGQRVTLRCSPRSGDLSVYWYQQSLDQGLQFLIQYYNGEERAKGNILERFSAQQFPDLHSELNLSSLELGDSALYFCASSVGYKGVWYEQYFGPGTRLTVT.